This entry concerns a single T cell receptor (beta chain). The sample comes from a study of blood T cell repertoires in COVID-19. Background on the study: The cDNA or gDNA used as material had been derived from T cells, B-cell-depleted T cells, or PBMCs.

This CDR3 is 11 amino acids long. Germline assignment: CDR1 DFQATT and CDR2 SNEGSKA (reference sequence). V was cut by 6 bases and J by 3 bases, with 9 bases left in between. In the original analysis: Reference gene primer amplification gave estimated nucleated cell counts. The protocol was immunoSEQ multiplex PCR, while the TCRdb copy is restricted to in-frame clones and leaves out a portion. V, J and clone size derive from that table, while D and trimming were established from the DNA sequence. This sample carries 150,000 to 200,000 clones, approximately 80% of them seen once, and the ten largest clones take approximately 12%.

The chain links TRBV20-1 to TRBJ2-7; tentative D call: TRBD1 (6 bases). This TCR was sampled from an older woman who had recovered from COVID-19. The sequencing input was PBMCs or T cells enriched from blood (not recorded which). The CDR3 here is CSAVTGYEQYF. The CDR3 nucleotides are TGCAGTGCGGTGACAGGCTACGAGCAGTACTTC.